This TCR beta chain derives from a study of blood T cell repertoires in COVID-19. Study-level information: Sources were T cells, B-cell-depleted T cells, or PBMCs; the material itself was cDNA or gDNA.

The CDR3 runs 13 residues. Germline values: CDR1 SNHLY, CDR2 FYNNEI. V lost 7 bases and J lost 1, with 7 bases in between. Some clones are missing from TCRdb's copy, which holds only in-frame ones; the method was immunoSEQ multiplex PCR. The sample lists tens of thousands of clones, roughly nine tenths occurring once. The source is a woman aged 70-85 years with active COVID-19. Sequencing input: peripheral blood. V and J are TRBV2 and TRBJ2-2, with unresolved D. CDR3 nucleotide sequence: TGTGCCAGCACTAGAGGGAACACCGGGGAGCTGTTTTTT. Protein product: CASTRGNTGELFF.